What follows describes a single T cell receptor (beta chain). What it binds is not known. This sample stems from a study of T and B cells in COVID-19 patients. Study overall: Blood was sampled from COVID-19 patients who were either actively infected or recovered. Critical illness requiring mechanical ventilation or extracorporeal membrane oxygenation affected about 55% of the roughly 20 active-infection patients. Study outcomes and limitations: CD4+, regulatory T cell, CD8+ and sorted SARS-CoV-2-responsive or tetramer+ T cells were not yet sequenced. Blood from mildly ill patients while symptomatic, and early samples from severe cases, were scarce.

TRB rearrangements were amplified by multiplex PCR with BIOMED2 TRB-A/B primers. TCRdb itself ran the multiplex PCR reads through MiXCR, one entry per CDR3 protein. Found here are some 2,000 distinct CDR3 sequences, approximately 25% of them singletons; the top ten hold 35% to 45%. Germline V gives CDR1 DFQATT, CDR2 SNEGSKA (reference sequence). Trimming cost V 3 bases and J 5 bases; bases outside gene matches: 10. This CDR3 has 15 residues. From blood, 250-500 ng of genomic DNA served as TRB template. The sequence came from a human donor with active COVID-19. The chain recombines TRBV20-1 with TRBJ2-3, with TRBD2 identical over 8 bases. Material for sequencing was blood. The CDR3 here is CSASGGEVQQDTQYF. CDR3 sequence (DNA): TGCAGTGCTAGCGGGGGGGAGGTTCAGCAAGATACGCAGTATTTT.